This paragraph covers one T cell receptor beta chain sequence. Some clones are missing from TCRdb's copy, which holds only in-frame ones; the method was immunoSEQ multiplex PCR. This table holds 100,000 or so clones, 75% to 90% found once. The data were obtained in a study of PD-1 blockade in classical Hodgkin lymphoma. Relapse after autologous stem cell transplantation occurred in every patient, and brentuximab vedotin exposure varied. The CDR3 length is 14 residues. Germline CDR1 and CDR2: SEHNR and FQNEAQ (reference sequence). V gave up 3 bases and J gave up 8 bases, with 14 bases separating them. The sequences come from peripheral blood mononuclear cells (PBMCs), collected before the second cycle of nivolumab. The source is a human donor with classical Hodgkin lymphoma. J is TRBJ2-1 and V is TRBV7-9; the D is unclear. The DNA of the CDR3 is TGTGCCAGCAGCTTTGGGGATTGGTACGATGAGCAGTTCTTC. Protein sequence: CASSFGDWYDEQFF.